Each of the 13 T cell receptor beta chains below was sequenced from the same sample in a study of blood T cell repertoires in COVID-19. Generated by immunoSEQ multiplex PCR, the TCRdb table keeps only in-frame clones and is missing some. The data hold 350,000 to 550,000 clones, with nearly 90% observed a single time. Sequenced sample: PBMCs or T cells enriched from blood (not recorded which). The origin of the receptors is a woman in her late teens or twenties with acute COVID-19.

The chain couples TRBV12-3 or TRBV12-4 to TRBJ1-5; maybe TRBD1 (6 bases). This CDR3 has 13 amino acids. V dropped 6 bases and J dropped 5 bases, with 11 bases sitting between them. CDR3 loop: CASRTGHDQPQHF. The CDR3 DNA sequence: TGTGCCAGCAGGACAGGTCACGATCAGCCCCAGCATTTT.

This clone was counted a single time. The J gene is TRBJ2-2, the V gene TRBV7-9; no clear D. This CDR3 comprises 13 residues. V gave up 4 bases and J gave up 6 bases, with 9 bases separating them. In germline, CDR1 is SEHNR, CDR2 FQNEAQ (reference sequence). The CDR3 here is CASSSLDPGELFF. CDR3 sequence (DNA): TGTGCCAGCAGCTCACTCGATCCCGGGGAGCTGTTTTTT.

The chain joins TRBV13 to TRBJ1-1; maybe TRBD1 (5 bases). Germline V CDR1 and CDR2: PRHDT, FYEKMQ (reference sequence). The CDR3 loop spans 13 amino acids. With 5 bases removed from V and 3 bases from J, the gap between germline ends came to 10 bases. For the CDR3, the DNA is TGTGCCAGCAGCGAAGACAGAGACACTGAAGCTTTCTTT. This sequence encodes CASSEDRDTEAFF.

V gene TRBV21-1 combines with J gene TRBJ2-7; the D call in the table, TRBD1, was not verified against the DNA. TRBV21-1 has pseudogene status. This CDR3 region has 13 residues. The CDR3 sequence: CASCRTGPYEQYF. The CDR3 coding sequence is TGTGCCAGTTGTAGGACAGGGCCCTACGAGCAGTACTTC.

CDR3 DNA sequence: TGTGCCAGCAGACAGGGAGCGAACACCGGGGAGCTGTTTTTT. Protein sequence: CASRQGANTGELFF. This chain connects TRBV7-3 to TRBJ2-2; D might be TRBD1 (6 bases). The germline CDR1 and CDR2 sequences are SGHTA and FQGTGA. The V and J ends lost 6 bases and 0 bases respectively, with 8 bases between them. The CDR3 totals 14 residues.

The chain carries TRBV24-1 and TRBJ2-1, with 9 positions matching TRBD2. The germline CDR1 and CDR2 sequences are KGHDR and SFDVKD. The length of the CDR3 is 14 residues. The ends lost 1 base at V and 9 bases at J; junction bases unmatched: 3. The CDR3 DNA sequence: TGTGCCACCAGTGATTTAAGGCGGGAGGGTGAGCAGTTCTTC. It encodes CATSDLRREGEQFF.

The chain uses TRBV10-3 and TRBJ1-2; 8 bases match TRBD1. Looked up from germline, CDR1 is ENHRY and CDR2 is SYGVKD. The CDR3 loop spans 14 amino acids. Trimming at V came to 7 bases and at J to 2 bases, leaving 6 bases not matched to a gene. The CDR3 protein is CAIKSDRENYGYTF. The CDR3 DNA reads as TGTGCCATCAAATCGGACAGGGAGAACTATGGCTACACCTTC.

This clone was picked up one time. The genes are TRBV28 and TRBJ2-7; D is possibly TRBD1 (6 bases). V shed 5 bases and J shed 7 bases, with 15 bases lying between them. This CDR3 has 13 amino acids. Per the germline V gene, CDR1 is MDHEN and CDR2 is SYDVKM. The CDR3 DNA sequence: TGTGCCAGCAGTAGGGGGTTGGCGCGTGAGCAGTACTTC. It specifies CASSRGLAREQYF.

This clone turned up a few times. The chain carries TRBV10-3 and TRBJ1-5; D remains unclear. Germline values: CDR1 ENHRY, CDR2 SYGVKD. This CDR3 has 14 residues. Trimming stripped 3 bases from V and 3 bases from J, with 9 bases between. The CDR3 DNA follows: TGTGCCATCAGTGATCCGGGTTCCAATCAGCCCCAGCATTTT. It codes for CAISDPGSNQPQHF.

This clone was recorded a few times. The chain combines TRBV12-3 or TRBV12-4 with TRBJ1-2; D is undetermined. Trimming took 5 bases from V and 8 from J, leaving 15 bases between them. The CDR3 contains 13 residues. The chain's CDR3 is CASSTSFAGGYTF. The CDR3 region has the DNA TGTGCCAGCAGTACCTCCTTTGCGGGCGGCTACACCTTC.

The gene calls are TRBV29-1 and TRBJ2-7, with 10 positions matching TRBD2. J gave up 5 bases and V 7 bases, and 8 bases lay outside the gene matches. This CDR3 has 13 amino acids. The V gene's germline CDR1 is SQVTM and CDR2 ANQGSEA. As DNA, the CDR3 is TGCAGCGCTGGGGGACTAGCGTTGCACGAGCAGTACTTC. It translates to CSAGGLALHEQYF.

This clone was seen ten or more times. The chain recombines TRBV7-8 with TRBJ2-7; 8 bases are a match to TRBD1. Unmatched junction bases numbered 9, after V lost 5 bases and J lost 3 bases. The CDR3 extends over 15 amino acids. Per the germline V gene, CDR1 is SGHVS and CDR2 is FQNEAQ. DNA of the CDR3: TGTGCCAGCAGCGTATCCGGGACAGGCTACTACGAGCAGTACTTC. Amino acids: CASSVSGTGYYEQYF.

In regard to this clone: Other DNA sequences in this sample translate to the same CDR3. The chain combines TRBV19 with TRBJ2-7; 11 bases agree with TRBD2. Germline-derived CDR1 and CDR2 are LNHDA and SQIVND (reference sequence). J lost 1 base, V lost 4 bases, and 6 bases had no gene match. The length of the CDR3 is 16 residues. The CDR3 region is CASSKSGTSGSYEQYF. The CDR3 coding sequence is TGTGCCAGTAGTAAGTCCGGGACTAGCGGTTCCTACGAGCAGTACTTC.